This TCR beta chain stems from a study of breast tumors, draining lymph nodes, adjacent tissues. V was pared by 0 bases and J by 6 bases, with 15 bases between. CDR1 DFQATT and CDR2 SNEGSKA come from the germline V gene (reference sequence). The CDR3 spans 16 residues. TCRdb used MiXCR to reprocess the multiplex PCR reads, holding one entry per CDR3 protein. Here the sample spans about 110,000 distinct CDR3 sequences, more than 25% being singletons. Samples came from axillary lymph nodes draining the breast cancer. This clonotype was detected ten times or more. This may come from a read error, since a much larger clone is one base off.

Sequencing used axillary lymph node tissue. This TCR came from a female donor with breast cancer. Some clones in this sample may be carry-over from other donors' samples. The chain couples TRBV20-1 to TRBJ1-6; no clear D gene. The CDR3 reads CSARDKEGVANSPLHF. The DNA for the CDR3 is TGCAGTGCTAGAGATAAGGAGGGAGTAGCTAATTCACCCCTCCACTTT.